The 11 T cell receptor beta chains below were found in one sample sequenced in a study of T cell responses to AZD1222 COVID-19 vaccine. Sequencing was performed with immunoSEQ multiplex PCR; in TCRdb, only in-frame clones are kept and a portion is missing. The sample has 150,000 to 200,000 clones; around 94% are singletons. The sequenced sample was peripheral blood, obtained on day 0 of AZD1222 vaccination. All receptors come from an adult in good health.

The J gene is TRBJ1-5, the V gene TRBV27; D is unresolved. V gave up 2 bases and J gave up 7 bases, with 9 bases separating them. Per the germline V gene, CDR1 is MNHEY and CDR2 is SMNVEV (reference sequence). This CDR3 contains 13 residues. CDR3 sequence reads: CASSLGLGQPQHF. Written as DNA, the CDR3 is TGTGCCAGCAGTTTAGGGTTAGGGCAGCCCCAGCATTTT.

The rearrangement uses TRBV6-1 and TRBJ2-7; 7 bases are a match to TRBD1. Germline V gives CDR1 MNHNS, CDR2 SASEGT. Germline trimming cut 3 bases from V and 3 bases from J; bases unmatched to any gene: 8. This CDR3 is 15 amino acids long. Here the CDR3 DNA reads TGTGCCAGCAGTGATGCCGGGACAGCAGACTACGAGCAGTACTTC. Its protein product is CASSDAGTADYEQYF.

The gene calls are TRBV2 and TRBJ2-3; possible D gene TRBD1, 6 bases. The germline CDR1 and CDR2 sequences are SNHLY and FYNNEI. V was cut by 2 bases and J by 5 bases, with 14 bases left in between. This CDR3 comprises 15 residues. The CDR3: CASSESGAWGDTQYF. The CDR3 bases are TGTGCCAGCAGTGAATCAGGGGCATGGGGAGATACGCAGTATTTT.

The V call is TRBV30, the J call TRBJ2-3; 10 nucleotides align to TRBD2. The J segment lost 8 bases and the V segment lost 5 bases, leaving 4 bases of the junction unmatched. The CDR3 length is 12 residues. From germline, CDR1 is GTSNPN and CDR2 SVGIG (reference sequence). The CDR3 DNA reads as TGTGCCTGGTACGCTAGCGGGAGTACGCAGTATTTT. Its protein is CAWYASGSTQYF.

The gene calls are TRBV2 and TRBJ2-7; 7 bases map to TRBD2. The germline gives CDR1 SNHLY, CDR2 FYNNEI. V was pared by 3 bases and J by 3 bases, with 5 bases of the junction left unmatched. The CDR3 length is 14 residues. CDR3: CASSDLAGDYEQYF. CDR3 bases: TGTGCCAGCAGTGATTTAGCGGGTGACTACGAGCAGTACTTC.

This chain connects TRBV4-2 to TRBJ2-2, with 13 bases aligning to TRBD2. The CDR3 runs to 18 residues. Per germline, CDR1 LGHNA and CDR2 YNFKEQ. The junction had 3 bases not matched to a gene; V was cut back by 1 base and J by 1 base. The CDR3: CASSQGTSGRLNTGELFF. In DNA form, the CDR3 reads TGTGCCAGCAGCCAAGGGACTAGCGGGAGATTGAACACCGGGGAGCTGTTTTTT.

The V and J genes are TRBV4-1 and TRBJ2-2; 7 bases are a match to TRBD1. There are 16 residues in the CDR3. Germline V lookup: CDR1 MGHRA, CDR2 YSYEKL. V lost 6 bases, J lost 6 bases, and 13 bases stayed unmatched. In DNA form, the CDR3 reads TGCGCCAGCAGACCCCCGGGACAGAGCCACGCCGGGGAGCTGTTTTTT. Protein sequence: CASRPPGQSHAGELFF.

The CDR3 DNA follows: TGTGCCAGCAGTGCCGGGACAGGGGTGACCAAAAACATTCAGTACTTC. Translation gives CASSAGTGVTKNIQYF. The chain is built from TRBV27 and TRBJ2-4; TRBD1 matches at 10 bases. V shed 5 bases, J shed 2 bases, and the junction held 6 bases outside the gene matches. Germline CDR1 reads MNHEY; CDR2 reads SMNVEV (reference sequence). CDR3 length: 16 residues.

V and J are TRBV11-3 and TRBJ2-1, with a tentative D call TRBD2 (6 bases). The V and J ends lost 2 bases and 6 bases respectively, with 14 bases between them. This CDR3 has 15 amino acids. Germline CDR1 and CDR2: SGHNT and YENEEA. DNA of the CDR3: TGTGCCAGCAGCTTATGGGGTTCGGGACTCAATGAGCAGTTCTTC. This translates into CASSLWGSGLNEQFF.

The chain is built from TRBV3-1 (or the pseudogene TRBV3-2) and TRBJ2-1; D is ambiguous. Between the trimmed V and J ends, which lost 3 bases and 7 bases, there was a span of 7 bases. The germline V gene has CDR1 LGHDT and CDR2 YNNKEL (reference sequence). There are 12 residues in the CDR3. CDR3 region: CASSHPSNEQFF. In nucleotides, the CDR3 is TGTGCCAGCAGCCACCCCTCAAATGAGCAGTTCTTC.

V gene TRBV5-1 combines with J gene TRBJ2-7; no reliable D call. Between the trimmed V and J ends, which lost 0 bases and 7 bases, there was a span of 5 bases. CDR1 and CDR2 from the germline V gene are SGHRS and YFSETQ. The CDR3 has 11 residues. The CDR3 coding sequence is TGCGCCAGCAGCTTGGGGGCAGAGCAGTACTTC. Its protein is CASSLGAEQYF.